This passage covers 6 T cell receptor beta chains from one sample sequenced in a study of CD8+ T cells in alopecia areata. Extracted RNA was reverse transcribed, and the resulting cDNA served as sequencing template. Clones were read by immunoSEQ multiplex PCR, and TCRdb kept only the in-frame ones, dropping some. The sample lists roughly 100,000 clones, 55% seen once, with about 8.8% in the top ten. The sample consisted of CD4+ T cells sorted from blood. Receptor source: a human donor in good health.

This chain joins TRBV19 and TRBJ1-6; possibly TRBD1 for D (5 bases). The CDR3 is 15 amino acids. The germline V gene has CDR1 LNHDA and CDR2 SQIVND (reference sequence). The V gene lost 5 bases and the J gene lost 6 bases, with 14 bases spanning the gap. Written as DNA, the CDR3 is TGTGCCAGTAGTCCCGGTGGTGGGGCTAATTCACCCCTCCACTTT. Translating gives CASSPGGGANSPLHF.

The chain carries TRBV5-1 and TRBJ1-1; no clear D gene. Trimming cost V 0 bases and J 4 bases, with 10 bases left between them. CDR3 length: 14 residues. Looked up from germline, CDR1 is SGHRS and CDR2 is YFSETQ. CDR3 residues: CASSLEGATTEAFF. The CDR3 region has the DNA TGCGCCAGCAGCTTGGAGGGCGCTACCACTGAAGCTTTCTTT.

J is TRBJ2-3 and V is TRBV10-3; 7 bases are a match to TRBD2. The CDR3 is 15 amino acids. CDR1 ENHRY and CDR2 SYGVKD come from the germline V gene. Germline trimming cut 8 bases from V and 3 bases from J; bases unmatched to any gene: 11. The CDR3 region has the DNA TGTGCCATCGGGAAGACGGGGGGTTCGACAGATACGCAGTATTTT. This gives the protein CAIGKTGGSTDTQYF.

This clone came up a few times. The chain employs TRBV2 and TRBJ2-1; 13 nucleotides match TRBD2. From germline, CDR1 is SNHLY and CDR2 FYNNEI. The V and J ends lost 3 bases and 8 bases, in that order; junction bases with no gene match: 7. The CDR3 runs 16 residues. The CDR3 is CASSDPGLAGEDEQFF. CDR3 bases: TGTGCCAGCAGTGACCCCGGACTAGCGGGGGAGGATGAGCAGTTCTTC. Supplemented by reference TRBV2 and TRBJ2-1, the full variable domain reads EPEVTQTPSHQVTQMGQEVILRCVPISNHLYFYWYRQILGQKVEFLVSFYNNEISEKSEIFDDQFSVERPDGSNFTLKIRSTKLEDSAMYFCASSDPGLAGEDEQFFGPGTRLTVL.

This chain uses TRBV7-9 with TRBJ1-6; 9 bases line up with TRBD1. V shed 5 bases, J shed 9 bases, and the junction held 5 bases outside the gene matches. The length of the CDR3 is 14 residues. Germline V gene sequence: CDR1 SEHNR, CDR2 FQNEAQ (reference sequence). This CDR3 reads CASSRTGDISPLHF. The CDR3 nucleotides are TGTGCCAGCAGCCGGACAGGGGACATTTCACCCCTCCACTTT.

There are a few counts of this clone. The CDR3 nucleotides are TGCGCCAGCAGCCCAAAGACGTACAGGGCCGCGAACACCGGGGAGCTGTTTTTT. Translation: CASSPKTYRAANTGELFF. The genes are TRBV5-1 and TRBJ2-2, with a tentative D call TRBD1 (6 bases). In germline, CDR1 is SGHRS, CDR2 YFSETQ. The CDR3 runs 18 residues. Trimming took off 4 bases at V and 0 bases at J, with 19 bases between the two ends.